This T cell receptor beta chain was identified in a study of blood T cells in healthy people across ages (dated by TCRdb to the mid-2010s). For the wider study: Template switching captured roughly one uniquely barcoded TCR beta cDNA molecule per two T cells in model experiments. To avoid experimental bias, donors of different ages were distributed randomly across sequencing lanes. Donors were grouped into four age groups: young (average 16 years), middle-aged (around 39), aged (about 59) and long-lived (about 89). The study analyzed two additional independent replicas of 1 million unique cDNA reads from the same blood draw for two donors, one aged 18 to 29 and one aged 80 or older. To track age-related changes in TCR beta repertoire diversity, the study relied on deep sequencing normalized with unique cDNA molecular identifiers. Study-level results and caveats: A strong correlation was found between observed TCR beta diversity and the percentage of naive T cells measured by flow cytometry. Because donor CMV infection status was unknown, age-related changes in expanded clonotypes were potentially confounded. Estimates of total diversity based on one million sequenced T cells were regarded as lower bounds and as underestimates. Compared with the aged group, more naive CD4+ T cells, fewer expanded clones and increased TCR diversity were shown by the long-lived group, suggesting age selection. Observed TCR beta diversity per million T cells fell roughly linearly with age, and a significant reduction was already apparent by age roughly 40. Because profiling used bulk unsorted PBMCs, naive and antigen-experienced compartments could not be compared conclusively.

The CDR3 sequence holds 15 residues, the cysteine and phenylalanine included. Only CDR3 DNA remains: 45 bases, in frame from the first base. CDR1 and CDR2 are drawn from the germline V gene: SGDLS, YYNGEE. V loses 1 base of germline sequence and J loses 0 bases, and the interval between the two ends is 8 bases. Donors were a few dozen systemically healthy Caucasian individuals from Russia aged roughly 6 to 100 years. Ten milliliters of peripheral blood were collected from each donor into EDTA-treated Vacutainer tubes. PBMCs were isolated by Ficoll-Paque density-gradient centrifugation, with at least 6 million obtained per sample. Trizol reagent was used to extract total RNA from PBMCs, with at least 5 micrograms per sample. For every donor, an aliquot of PBMCs went through flow cytometry to measure the percentages of naive CD45RAhigh/CD27high T cells. A word on this clonotype: Its antigen specificity is not known. Per-base qualities were not stored, and no clone one base away is much larger.

Receptors were amplified or captured by 5' RACE. For sequencing, an Illumina HiSeq 2500 was employed. A second PCR of roughly 7 to 12 cycles was run with a J-beta primer mix and a sample-barcoded 5' primer. A unique molecular identifier was introduced onto each TCR beta cDNA molecule by a template-switch 5' adaptor carrying 12 random nucleotides. Each sample yielded at least 2.5 million CDR3-containing paired-end reads. First-strand cDNA was synthesized from all RNA with the Mint cDNA synthesis kit, primed by a TRBC-specific oligonucleotide. Following uracil-DNA glycosylase treatment, all cDNA underwent a first 18-cycle PCR with the universal primers M1SS and BC2_uni_R. On the authors' methods: For normalization, 1 million high-quality reads were randomly selected from each sample, with every read carrying a distinct molecular identifier. Reads sharing molecular identifiers were discarded rather than binned into consensus sequences. MiTCR, run with a Q25 quality threshold and the strictest error-elimination algorithm, handled CDR3 identification, clonotype clustering and error correction. A nonparametric unseen species model with Euler transformation was used to estimate lower-bound total TCR beta diversity. TCRdb redid the processing of the public reads, applying fastp at Q25 and MiXCR, and retained in-frame beta chains. Records with the same CDR3 protein are collapsed into one entry carrying the most frequent genes and DNA. The V and J calls reflect TCRdb's pipeline rather than the authors' work. The sample table lists over a million distinct CDR3 sequences, 35% to 45% of them with a count of one. About 4.1% of the sample belongs to the ten largest clones.

The clonotype was recovered from a young woman in good health. The sequencing input was blood. The chain links TRBV9 with TRBJ2-1; tentative D gene TRBD1, with 5 bases matching. The sequenced DNA: TGTGCCAGCAGCGTACAGGGCCCCTCCTACAATGAGCAGTTCTTC. It translates to CASSVQGPSYNEQFF.